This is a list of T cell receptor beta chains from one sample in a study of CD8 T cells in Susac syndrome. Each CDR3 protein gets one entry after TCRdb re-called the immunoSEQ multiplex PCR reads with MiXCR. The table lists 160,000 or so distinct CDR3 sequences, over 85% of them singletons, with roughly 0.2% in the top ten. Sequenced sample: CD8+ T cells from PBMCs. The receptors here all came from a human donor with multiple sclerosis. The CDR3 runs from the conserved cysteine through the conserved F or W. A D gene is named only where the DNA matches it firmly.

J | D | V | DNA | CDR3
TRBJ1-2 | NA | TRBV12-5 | TGTGCTAGTGGTGCCGCAGGGGCCTATGGCTACACCTTC | CASGAAGAYGYTF
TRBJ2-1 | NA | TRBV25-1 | TGTGCCAGCAGTGGAAAATACTCCTACAATGAGCAGTTCTTC | CASSGKYSYNEQFF
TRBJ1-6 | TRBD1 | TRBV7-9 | TGTGCCAGCAGACGGACAGGGGGCGAGAATTCACCCCTCCACTTT | CASRRTGGENSPLHF
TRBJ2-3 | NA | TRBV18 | TGTGCCAGCTCACCACGGGGCACGGCAGATACGCAGTATTTT | CASSPRGTADTQYF
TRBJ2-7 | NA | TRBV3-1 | TGTGCCAGCAGTTTCGGGGCGGACTCCTACGAGCAGTACTTC | CASSFGADSYEQYF
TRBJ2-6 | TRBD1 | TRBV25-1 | TGTGCCAGCAGTGGACAGGGAAGGTCTGGGGCCAACGTCCTGACTTTC | CASSGQGRSGANVLTF
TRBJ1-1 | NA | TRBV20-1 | TGCAGTGCTAGGGGGGCAGCTATGAACACTGAAGCTTTCTTT | CSARGAAMNTEAFF
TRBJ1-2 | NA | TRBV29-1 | TGCAGCGTTGCGGTGGAGGCGCGAGGGCTCTATGGCTACACCTTC | CSVAVEARGLYGYTF
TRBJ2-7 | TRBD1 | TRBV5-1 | TGCGCCAGCAGCTTGCGACAGGGGAGCTCCTACGAGCAGTACTTC | CASSLRQGSSYEQYF
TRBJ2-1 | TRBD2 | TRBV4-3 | TGCGCCAGCAGCGACGAACGACTAGCGGGGGTTTCCTACAATGAGCAGTTCTTC | CASSDERLAGVSYNEQFF
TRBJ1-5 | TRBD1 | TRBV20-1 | TGCAGTGCTGATGGACCGAGGGGGCGTCAGCCCCAGCATTTT | CSADGPRGRQPQHF
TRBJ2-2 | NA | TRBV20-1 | TGCAGTGCTCCCCAGCAGGGCACCGGGGAGCTGTTTTTT | CSAPQQGTGELFF
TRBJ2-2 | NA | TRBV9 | TGTGCCAGCAGCGTAGCTTCACGGGGGAATAACACCGGGGAGCTGTTTTTT | CASSVASRGNNTGELFF